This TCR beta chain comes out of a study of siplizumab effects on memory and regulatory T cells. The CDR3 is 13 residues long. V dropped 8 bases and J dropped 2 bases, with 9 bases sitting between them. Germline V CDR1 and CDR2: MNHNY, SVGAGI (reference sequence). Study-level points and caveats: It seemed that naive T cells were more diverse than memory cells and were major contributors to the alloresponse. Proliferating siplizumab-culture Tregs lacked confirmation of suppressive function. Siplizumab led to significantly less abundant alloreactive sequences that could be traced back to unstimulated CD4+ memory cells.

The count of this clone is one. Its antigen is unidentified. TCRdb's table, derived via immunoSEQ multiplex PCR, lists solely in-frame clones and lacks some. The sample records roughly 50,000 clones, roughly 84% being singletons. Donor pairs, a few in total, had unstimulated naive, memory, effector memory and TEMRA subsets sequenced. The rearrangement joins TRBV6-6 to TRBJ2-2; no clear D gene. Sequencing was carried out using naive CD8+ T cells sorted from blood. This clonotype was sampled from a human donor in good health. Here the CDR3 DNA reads TGTGCCAGCTTGGCGGCTAACACCGGGGAGCTGTTTTTT. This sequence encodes CASLAANTGELFF.